Below, one T cell receptor (beta chain) is given with its context. This sample was included in a study of T-cell reconstitution after alpha-beta-depleted transplantation in children. The CDR3 is 17 amino acids. Trimming left V 5 bases short and J 4 bases short, with 23 bases between. Germline V gives CDR1 SGHVS, CDR2 FQNEAQ. Unique molecular identifiers featured in how the TCRbeta library was prepared. Using its own MiXCR run on the PCR reads, TCRdb lists one record per CDR3 protein. This sample yields some 300,000 distinct CDR3 sequences, of which over 9% are seen a single time; approximately 2.3% belongs to the top ten.

The specimen was PBMCs from the stem cell graft donor, collected from the stem cell graft. The chain has TRBV7-8 and TRBJ2-5, with TRBD2 as a possible D gene (5 bases). This clonotype was sampled from a human donor who donated a stem cell graft to a child with acute lymphoblastic leukemia. The CDR3: CASSLYSKMARGETQYF. In DNA, the CDR3 is TGTGCCAGCAGCCTCTATTCAAAGATGGCCCGGGGAGAGACCCAGTACTTC.